This T cell receptor (beta chain) was retrieved from a study of T cell responses to AZD1222 COVID-19 vaccine. Of note for this clone: Its antigen is not identified.

The study's findings and limits: Baseline seropositives among AZD1222 recipients totaled only five or six.

Repertoires were generated with immunoSEQ multiplex PCR, while TCRdb's copy carries only in-frame clones and drops some. Here the sample spans 110,000 or so clones, more than 75% being singletons. The origin of this receptor is an adult in good health. The starting material was peripheral blood, obtained on day 0 of AZD1222 vaccination.

The CDR3: CASSQEPALGLAGYNEQFF. The CDR3 coding sequence is TGCGCCAGCAGCCAAGAGCCCGCTCTGGGACTAGCGGGATACAATGAGCAGTTCTTC. The V call is TRBV4-1, the J call TRBJ2-1, with 13 positions matching TRBD2. The trim removed 0 bases at V and 4 bases at J, leaving 9 bases unmatched. From germline, CDR1 is MGHRA and CDR2 YSYEKL. CDR3 size: 19 residues.